This entry lists 28 T cell receptor beta chains sequenced from one sample in a study of OX40 agonist ivuxolimab in advanced cancers. Assay: immunoSEQ multiplex PCR; the TCRdb copy retains only in-frame clones and omits some. Of under 100,000 clones in the sample, around 83% were seen once. The specimen comprised CD4+ or CD8+ T cells sorted from blood, sampled in a trial of the OX40 agonist ivuxolimab. The receptors stem from an adult with an advanced solid tumor such as melanoma, head and neck, liver or kidney cancer.

The chain uses TRBV10-3 and TRBJ1-6, with 10 bases that match TRBD1. This CDR3 region has 16 residues. J lost 11 bases, V lost 10 bases, and 17 bases had no gene match. The germline gives CDR1 ENHRY, CDR2 SYGVKD. The CDR3 coding sequence is TGTGCCACACGAACCGGGACAGGGGAAGATCGAGCACCCCTCCACTTT. Amino acids: CATRTGTGEDRAPLHF.

This sequence joins TRBV6-5 and TRBJ2-7, with a weak D call TRBD1 (5 bases). Germline loops: CDR1 MNHEY, CDR2 SVGAGI. V was shortened by 5 bases and J by 7 bases, with 21 bases between the two germline ends. The CDR3 contains 15 residues. CDR3 protein: CASSPQPSQVREQYF. The CDR3, as DNA: TGTGCCAGCAGTCCCCAGCCTTCACAGGTGCGAGAGCAGTACTTC.

This clone was detected once. This sequence joins TRBV6-1 and TRBJ2-7; 9 bases agree with TRBD1. This CDR3 region has 13 residues. Unmatched junction bases numbered 6, after V lost 5 bases and J lost 7 bases. Germline CDR1 and CDR2: MNHNS and SASEGT. CDR3 in amino acids: CASSRDREDEQYF. The CDR3 coding sequence is TGTGCCAGCAGTAGGGACAGGGAGGATGAGCAGTACTTC.

The chain employs TRBV2 and TRBJ1-5; 7 nucleotides match TRBD1. This CDR3 has 14 amino acids. Germline V gene lookup returns CDR1 SNHLY and CDR2 FYNNEI. After removal of 5 bases from V and 5 bases from J, the junction contained 6 bases not matched to a gene. The CDR3 bases are TGTGCCAGCAGTTTCCGACAGGGCCATCAGCCCCAGCATTTT. It codes for CASSFRQGHQPQHF.

The chain recombines TRBV30 with TRBJ1-2, with 10 bases lining up with TRBD1. After removal of 0 bases from V and 11 bases from J, the junction contained 6 bases not matched to a gene. Looked up from germline, CDR1 is GTSNPN and CDR2 is SVGIG (reference sequence). The CDR3 consists of 13 residues. The chain's CDR3 is CAWSVMRTGGYTF. The CDR3 DNA reads as TGTGCCTGGAGTGTAATGAGGACAGGGGGATACACCTTC. Complete variable domain (other parts from reference TRBV30 and TRBJ1-2): SQTIHQWPATLVQPVGSPLSLECTVEGTSNPNLYWYRQAAGRGLQLLFYSVGIGQISSEVPQNLSASRPQDRQFILSSKKLLLSDSGFYLCAWSVMRTGGYTFGSGTRLTVV.

The gene calls are TRBV7-2 and TRBJ2-1; possibly TRBD1 for D (6 bases). From germline, CDR1 is SGHTA and CDR2 FQGNSA. The V and J ends lost 2 bases and 4 bases respectively, with 21 bases between them. This CDR3 comprises 18 residues. The CDR3 here is CASSLLGYGGAEYNEQFF. For the CDR3, the DNA is TGTGCCAGCAGCTTACTGGGGTATGGGGGCGCAGAATACAATGAGCAGTTCTTC.

The DNA for the CDR3 is TGTGCCAGTAGCCCCCCTAATTGGAACACCGGGGAGCTGTTTTTT. This gives the protein CASSPPNWNTGELFF. The rearrangement joins TRBV19 to TRBJ2-2; no firm D call. V lost 6 bases and J 1 base, leaving 12 bases between the germline ends. This CDR3 spans 15 amino acids. Germline loops: CDR1 LNHDA, CDR2 SQIVND (reference sequence). The entire variable domain, with the rest obtained from reference TRBV19 and TRBJ2-2, is as follows: DGGITQSPKYLFRKEGQNVTLSCEQNLNHDAMYWYRQDPGQGLRLIYYSQIVNDFQKGDIAEGYSVSREKKESFPLTVTSAQKNPTAFYLCASSPPNWNTGELFFGEGSRLTVL.

The chain is built from TRBV7-9 and TRBJ1-4, with a weak D call TRBD1 (6 bases). The CDR3 has 16 residues. The ends were cut back, 2 bases at V and 0 bases at J, with 10 bases in the middle. Germline V gives CDR1 SEHNR, CDR2 FQNEAQ (reference sequence). CDR3 sequence reads: CASSLQQGATNEKLFF. In DNA, the CDR3 is TGTGCCAGCAGCTTACAACAGGGAGCAACTAATGAAAAACTGTTTTTT.

This clone was observed a handful of times. This chain uses TRBV5-1 with TRBJ1-1; maybe TRBD1 (5 bases). Germline assignment: CDR1 SGHRS and CDR2 YFSETQ. V lost 5 bases to trimming and J lost 1 base, with 12 bases between them. There are 14 residues in the CDR3. The CDR3 DNA is TGCGCCAGCAGTCTGGCTAGGGGGAACACTGAAGCTTTCTTT. Translated: CASSLARGNTEAFF.

The J gene is TRBJ2-2, the V gene TRBV9, with unresolved D. The germline CDR1 and CDR2 sequences are SGDLS and YYNGEE. The CDR3 runs 15 residues. The germline V and J ends were trimmed by 3 bases and 4 bases, with 13 bases remaining between them. The CDR3 is CASSASLGFTGELFF. CDR3 nucleotide sequence: TGTGCCAGCAGCGCCTCCCTTGGTTTCACCGGGGAGCTGTTTTTT.

The gene calls are TRBV20-1 and TRBJ1-2; D remains ambiguous. The CDR3 has 10 residues. The germline CDR1 and CDR2 sequences are DFQATT and SNEGSKA (reference sequence). V lost 3 bases and J 7 bases, leaving 6 bases between the germline ends. CDR3 sequence reads: CSASLGGYTF. The CDR3 bases are TGCAGTGCTAGTTTAGGTGGCTACACCTTC.

The chain combines TRBV28 with TRBJ2-1; the match to TRBD1 covers 7 bases. In germline, CDR1 is MDHEN, CDR2 SYDVKM. V lost 6 bases and J lost 16; bases outside the gene matches: 12. This CDR3 spans 12 amino acids. The CDR3 loop reads CASRQDRVRSFF. The CDR3 nucleotides read TGTGCCAGCAGACAAGACAGGGTAAGGTCCTTCTTC.

The rearrangement links TRBV28 to TRBJ2-7, with D possibly being TRBD1 (6 bases). Trimming took off 6 bases at V and 6 bases at J, with 12 bases between the two ends. Germline CDR1 is MDHEN and CDR2 is SYDVKM. This CDR3 has 12 amino acids. In nucleotides, the CDR3 is TGTGCCAGCAGATCCGGGACAACCGAGCAGTACTTC. Amino acids: CASRSGTTEQYF.

This chain links TRBV7-9 with TRBJ2-3; 8 bases fit TRBD2. Losses at the gene ends were 2 bases for V and 2 bases for J; bases not matched to a gene: 3. From germline, CDR1 is SEHNR and CDR2 FQNEAQ (reference sequence). The CDR3 length is 15 residues. The CDR3 region has the DNA TGTGCCAGCAGCTTAACGGGGGGGAACACAGATACGCAGTATTTT. This gives the protein CASSLTGGNTDTQYF.

The V call is TRBV7-9, the J call TRBJ2-1; tentative D call: TRBD2 (5 bases). Germline V CDR1 and CDR2: SEHNR, FQNEAQ (reference sequence). CDR3 length: 14 residues. The ends were cut back, 3 bases at V and 5 bases at J, with 11 bases in the middle. Here the CDR3 reads CASSFGLAHNEQFF. CDR3 bases: TGTGCCAGCAGCTTTGGGCTAGCCCACAATGAGCAGTTCTTC.

The chain employs TRBV2 and TRBJ2-5; D uncertain. Germline lookup yields CDR1 SNHLY and CDR2 FYNNEI. The CDR3 runs 13 residues. Trimming removed 10 bases from V and 6 bases from J, with 18 bases in between. The CDR3 protein is CATAKDLGQTQYF. The CDR3 nucleotides are TGTGCCACCGCCAAGGACCTCGGCCAGACCCAGTACTTC. The full variable domain, rest sourced from reference TRBV2 and TRBJ2-5, is EPEVTQTPSHQVTQMGQEVILRCVPISNHLYFYWYRQILGQKVEFLVSFYNNEISEKSEIFDDQFSVERPDGSNFTLKIRSTKLEDSAMYFCATAKDLGQTQYFGPGTRLLVL.

The J gene is TRBJ1-4, the V gene TRBV30, with TRBD1 matching 11 bases. The CDR3 has 15 residues. Germline assignment: CDR1 GTSNPN and CDR2 SVGIG (reference sequence). J gave up 7 bases and V 2 bases, and 6 bases lay outside the gene matches. The DNA of the CDR3 is TGTGCCTGGAGTCCAGGGGGACAGGGGGTTGAAAAACTGTTTTTT. Residues: CAWSPGGQGVEKLFF.

The chain has TRBV5-4 and TRBJ2-5; 12 bases match TRBD2. Trimming at V came to 4 bases and at J to 11 bases, leaving 12 bases not matched to a gene. This CDR3 has 15 amino acids. The V gene's germline CDR1 is SGHNT and CDR2 YYREEE (reference sequence). Here the CDR3 DNA reads TGTGCCAGCAGCCTGGAGGGACTAGCGGGCCTAGAGCAGTACTTC. It translates to CASSLEGLAGLEQYF.

This clone came up once. The J gene is TRBJ1-2, the V gene TRBV5-4, with 9 bases identical to TRBD1. This CDR3 region has 15 residues. Germline V CDR1 and CDR2: SGHNT, YYREEE (reference sequence). The ends lost 4 bases at V and 2 bases at J; junction bases unmatched: 6. The CDR3 sequence is CASSMWDRVNYGYTF. The CDR3 DNA reads TGTGCCAGCAGCATGTGGGACAGGGTCAACTATGGCTACACCTTC.

This clone appeared a single time. This chain connects TRBV4-3 to TRBJ2-3; 9 bases fit TRBD2. After removal of 0 bases from V and 3 bases from J, the junction contained 10 bases not matched to a gene. The CDR3 has 18 residues. Germline CDR1 LGHNA, CDR2 YSLEER. CDR3 nucleotides: TGCGCCAGCAGCCAAGATTTGAGGCGGGGGGGCCTGACAGATACGCAGTATTTT. The encoded protein is CASSQDLRRGGLTDTQYF.

The V call is TRBV19, the J call TRBJ2-5, with D unclear. CDR3 size: 13 residues. The germline gives CDR1 LNHDA, CDR2 SQIVND (reference sequence). Trimming shortened V by 4 bases and J by 4 bases, and 10 bases separated the two germline ends. The CDR3: CASSRAQRETQYF. CDR3 DNA sequence: TGTGCCAGTAGTAGGGCACAGCGAGAGACCCAGTACTTC.

The chain employs TRBV9 and TRBJ2-3; perhaps TRBD2 as D (7 bases). Germline lookup yields CDR1 SGDLS and CDR2 YYNGEE. The CDR3 totals 17 residues. Trimming removed 0 bases from V and 2 bases from J, with 16 bases in between. CDR3 DNA sequence: TGTGCCAGCAGCGTAGCTACATGGGGGGGCTCCACAGATACGCAGTATTTT. Protein product: CASSVATWGGSTDTQYF.

In DNA, the CDR3 is TGCGCCAGCAGTCACCTTCGACTACTCGCGGGGGGGGGAGATACGCAGTATTTT. It translates to CASSHLRLLAGGGDTQYF. The gene calls are TRBV23-1 and TRBJ2-3, with 9 positions matching TRBD2. TRBV23-1 is classed as an ORF, of uncertain function. The CDR3 has 18 residues. The V segment lost 3 bases and the J segment 5 bases; nucleotides outside the gene matches: 15.

The V call is TRBV27, the J call TRBJ1-2; perhaps TRBD1 as D (5 bases). The CDR3 totals 15 residues. V was trimmed by 0 bases and J by 6 bases, leaving 14 bases between them. The germline V gene encodes CDR1 MNHEY and CDR2 SMNVEV (reference sequence). CDR3 in amino acids: CASSLSVGRANGYTF. Written as DNA, the CDR3 is TGTGCCAGCAGTTTATCAGTGGGCAGGGCTAATGGCTACACCTTC.

The chain couples TRBV18 to TRBJ1-1; maybe TRBD1 (6 bases). The CDR3 has 17 amino acids. The V end lost 2 bases, the J end lost 1 base, and 17 bases lay between the germline ends. CDR1 is KGHSH and CDR2 is LQKENI in the germline V gene. In DNA form, the CDR3 reads TGTGCCAGCTCACCAAATATAGGGGGTGAGGGGAACACTGAAGCTTTCTTT. It is translated as CASSPNIGGEGNTEAFF.

The V and J genes are TRBV2 and TRBJ1-1, with no clear D. Germline lookup yields CDR1 SNHLY and CDR2 FYNNEI. CDR3 size: 15 residues. V lost 8 bases to trimming and J lost 1 base, with 17 bases between them. The CDR3 sequence: CASQRGGRSNTEAFF. The CDR3 bases are TGTGCCAGCCAGAGAGGAGGACGGTCGAACACTGAAGCTTTCTTT.

The rearrangement links TRBV4-2 to TRBJ2-5, with TRBD2 identical over 7 bases. The CDR3 is 15 residues long. The germline gives CDR1 LGHNA, CDR2 YNFKEQ. V lost 0 bases to trimming and J lost 8 bases; unmatched junction nucleotides: 9. The CDR3 DNA follows: TGTGCCAGCAGCCAAGACCCTGGACTAGGAGTCACCCAGTACTTC. Its protein product is CASSQDPGLGVTQYF.

The chain carries TRBV11-2 and TRBJ1-3; D unclear. The germline V gene has CDR1 SGHAT and CDR2 FQNNGV. The CDR3 is made up of 15 amino acids. V was clipped by 5 bases and J by 8 bases, with 19 bases between them. In nucleotides, the CDR3 is TGTGCCAGCAGCGAAGCGGCCCACGGTGGGGACACCATATATTTT. Translated, it gives CASSEAAHGGDTIYF.